These T cell receptor beta chains were read from a single sample in a study of cytomegalovirus exposure and HLA in healthy donors. Assay: immunoSEQ multiplex PCR; the TCRdb copy retains only in-frame clones and omits some. The sample consists of 150,000 to 200,000 clones, around three quarters of them appearing once. Sequencing used PBMCs. The receptors derive from a woman aged 25 to 39 in good health and CMV-seropositive. Both conserved end residues are trimmed from each CDR3. D genes are given only for firm matches.

.	TRBV7-8	TRBJ1-1	ASSLDGETEAF
TRBD2	TRBV18	TRBJ2-1	ASSQLAGGYNEQF
.	TRBV30	TRBJ1-6	AWSVQVDSPLH
.	TRBV28	TRBJ1-2	ASSFGNLGYT
.	TRBV4-1	TRBJ1-1	ASSVSGLNTEAF
TRBD1	TRBV7-8	TRBJ1-2	ASSLGDRGYGYT
.	TRBV5-1	TRBJ2-5	ASSEGRGWETQY
TRBD2	TRBV19	TRBJ2-1	ASSILAGGRNEQF
.	TRBV6-1	TRBJ1-6	ASSEARNNSPLH
.	TRBV11-2	TRBJ1-2	ASRPTGIGGYT
.	TRBV7-2	TRBJ1-5	ASSLGGGSYQPQH
TRBD1	TRBV4-1	TRBJ1-5	ASSIRQGGDNQPQH
TRBD1	TRBV5-1	TRBJ2-2	ASSLRTGTGELF
.	TRBV2	TRBJ1-2	ASSEAPIANYGYT
TRBD1	TRBV6-5	TRBJ1-2	ASSPGTGRYGYT
.	TRBV6-5	TRBJ1-6	ASRQKTGLSPLH
TRBD1	TRBV5-4	TRBJ2-7	ASSWTGTGGHEQY